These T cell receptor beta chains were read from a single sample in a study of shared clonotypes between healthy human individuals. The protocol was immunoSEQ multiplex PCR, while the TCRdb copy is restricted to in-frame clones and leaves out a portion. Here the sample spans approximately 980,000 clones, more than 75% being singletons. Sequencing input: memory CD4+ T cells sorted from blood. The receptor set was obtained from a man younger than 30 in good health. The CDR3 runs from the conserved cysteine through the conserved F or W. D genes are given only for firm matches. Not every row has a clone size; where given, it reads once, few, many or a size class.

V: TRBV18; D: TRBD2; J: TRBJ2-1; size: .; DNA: TGTGCCAGCTCCCCGGCGCTAGCGGGGATCAATGAGCAGTTCTTC; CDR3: CASSPALAGINEQFF
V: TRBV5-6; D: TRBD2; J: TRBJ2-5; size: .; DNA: TGTGCCAGCAGCTCATCCGGGACTAGTAGGGCCTGGGAGACCCAGTACTTC; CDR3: CASSSSGTSRAWETQYF
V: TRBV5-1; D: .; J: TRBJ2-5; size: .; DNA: TGCGCCAGCAGCTTGTCAGGGTCGGAGACCCAGTACTTC; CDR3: CASSLSGSETQYF
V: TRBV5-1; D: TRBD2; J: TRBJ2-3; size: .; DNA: TGCGCCAGCAGCTTGACTAGCGGGAAGGGGGATACGCAGTATTTT; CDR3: CASSLTSGKGDTQYF
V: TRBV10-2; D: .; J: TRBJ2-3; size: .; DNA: TGCGCCAGCATGAGAGGGGGAGACCTAGATACGCAGTATTTT; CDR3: CASMRGGDLDTQYF
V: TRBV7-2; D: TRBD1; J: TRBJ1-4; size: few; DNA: TGTGCCAGCAGCTTCGCGGGACAGATAGGGAATGAAAAACTGTTTTTT; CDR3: CASSFAGQIGNEKLFF
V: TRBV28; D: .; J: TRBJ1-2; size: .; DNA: TGTGCCAGCAGCCCCGGGGGGCCTAACTATGGCTACACCTTC; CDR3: CASSPGGPNYGYTF
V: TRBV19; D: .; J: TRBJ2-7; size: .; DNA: TGTGCCAGTAGTATTATCGGCCGTTCCTACGAGCAGTACTTC; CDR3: CASSIIGRSYEQYF
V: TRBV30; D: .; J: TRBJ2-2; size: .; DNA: TGTGCCTGGAGTGGGCAGAACACCGGGGAGCTGTTTTTT; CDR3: CAWSGQNTGELFF
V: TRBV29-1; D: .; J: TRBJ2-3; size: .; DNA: TGCAGCGTTAAATACAGGGGTCTGTTAGCGGGATCTGATGGCGGCACAGATACGCAGTATTTT; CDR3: CSVKYRGLLAGSDGGTDTQYF
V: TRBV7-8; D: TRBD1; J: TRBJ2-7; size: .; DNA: TGTGCCAGCAGCTTAGCCACCTCGACAGGGGACCACGAGCAGTACTTC; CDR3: CASSLATSTGDHEQYF
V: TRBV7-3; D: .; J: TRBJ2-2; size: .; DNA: TGTGCCAGCAGCCCCCGGACGGTAAACACCGGGGAGCTGTTTTTT; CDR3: CASSPRTVNTGELFF
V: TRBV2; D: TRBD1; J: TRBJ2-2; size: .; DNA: TGTGCCAGCAGCGATGGGACAGGGGGCACCGGGGAGCTGTTTTTT; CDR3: CASSDGTGGTGELFF
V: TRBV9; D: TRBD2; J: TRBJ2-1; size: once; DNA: TGTGCCAGCAGCGTAGCTACAACTAGCGGGGGGGCCGCCTATGAGCAGTTCTTC; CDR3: CASSVATTSGGAAYEQFF
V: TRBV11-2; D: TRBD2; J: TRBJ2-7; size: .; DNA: TGTGCCAGCAGCTTAGGGACTAGCGGCTACGAGCAGTACTTC; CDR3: CASSLGTSGYEQYF
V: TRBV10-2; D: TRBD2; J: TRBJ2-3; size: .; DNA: TGCGCCAGCAGACTAGCGGGGGCAGTCACAGATACGCAGTATTTT; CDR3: CASRLAGAVTDTQYF
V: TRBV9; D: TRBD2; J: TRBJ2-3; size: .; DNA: TGTGCCAGCAGCGTAACTAGCGGGGGGGCCCGGCTAGATACGCAGTATTTT; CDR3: CASSVTSGGARLDTQYF
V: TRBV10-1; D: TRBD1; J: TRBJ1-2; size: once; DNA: TGCGCCAGCAATTCGGGGACAGGCGTGTCCACCTTC; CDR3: CASNSGTGVSTF
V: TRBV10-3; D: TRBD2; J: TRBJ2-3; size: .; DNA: TGTGCCATAGGGAGGGGAGATACGCAGTATTTT; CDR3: CAIGRGDTQYF
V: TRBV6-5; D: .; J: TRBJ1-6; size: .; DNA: TGTGCCAGCAGTTTTGGGGGCTCCTATAATTCACCCCTCCACTTT; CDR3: CASSFGGSYNSPLHF
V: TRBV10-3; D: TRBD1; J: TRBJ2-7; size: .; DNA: TGTGCCATCAGGGCCTCCGGGACAGGGGGCGGTGAGCAGTACTTC; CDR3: CAIRASGTGGGEQYF
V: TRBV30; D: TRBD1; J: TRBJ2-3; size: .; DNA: TGTGCCTGGAGTGTACAGGGGGTAACCGGTTCGTATTTT; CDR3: CAWSVQGVTGSYF
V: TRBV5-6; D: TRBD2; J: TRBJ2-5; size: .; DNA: TGTGCCAGCAGCTCCCTCGGGGGGACCCAAGAGACCCAGTACTTC; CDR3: CASSSLGGTQETQYF
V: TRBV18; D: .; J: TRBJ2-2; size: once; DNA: TGTGCCAGCTCACCAGTGGGGACGTACACCGGGGAGCTGTTTTTT; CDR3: CASSPVGTYTGELFF
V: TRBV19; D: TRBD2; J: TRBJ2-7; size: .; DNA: TGTGCCAGTAGTTCACGACTAGCAGCCGAGCAGTACTTC; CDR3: CASSSRLAAEQYF
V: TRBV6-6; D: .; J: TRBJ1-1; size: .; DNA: TGTGCCAGCAGTTACCTAAGCACTGAAGCTTTCTTT; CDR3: CASSYLSTEAFF